The 30 T cell receptor beta chains below all came from one sample that was sequenced in a study of T cells after yellow fever vaccination. TCRdb re-derived calls from the 5' RACE reads in MiXCR, one entry per CDR3 protein. The sample lists about 340,000 distinct CDR3 sequences; roughly 4.3% were seen once. The sample was PBMCs, taken 5 days after the yellow fever booster vaccination. The source is a man between 18 and 29 years old who received the YFV17D yellow fever vaccine.

This clonotype has a count of ten or more. This chain connects TRBV11-2 to TRBJ1-6; weak D call: TRBD1 (5 bases). This CDR3 is 13 amino acids long. V shed 0 bases and J shed 9 bases, with 6 bases lying between them. Germline V gene data show CDR1 as SGHAT and CDR2 as FQNNGV. CDR3 sequence: CASSLERGSPLHF. The CDR3 nucleotides are TGTGCCAGCAGCTTAGAGAGGGGTTCACCCCTCCACTTT.

In this sample, this clonotype turned up many times. The rearrangement links TRBV20-1 to TRBJ2-1; D not certain. This CDR3 is 15 amino acids long. Trimming shortened V by 1 base and J by 3 bases, and 13 bases separated the two germline ends. The V gene's germline CDR1 is DFQATT and CDR2 SNEGSKA (reference sequence). CDR3 loop: CSARVLLKGYNEQFF. The CDR3 bases are TGCAGTGCTAGAGTTCTACTCAAGGGCTACAATGAGCAGTTCTTC.

The V gene is TRBV4-1, the J gene TRBJ1-1; TRBD1 matches at 7 bases. Trimming took 2 bases from V and 1 from J; bases not matched to a gene: 4. Germline V gene lookup returns CDR1 MGHRA and CDR2 YSYEKL. The CDR3 has 15 amino acids. CDR3 nucleotides: TGCGCCAGCAGCCAATCCGGGACAGCGAACACTGAAGCTTTCTTT. It translates to CASSQSGTANTEAFF.

V and J are TRBV6-5 and TRBJ2-7, with D unclear. This CDR3 is built from 18 residues. The germline V gene encodes CDR1 MNHEY and CDR2 SVGAGI. V was trimmed by 9 bases and J by 2 bases, leaving 29 bases between them. CDR3 sequence: CARSGSARRLGKTYEQYV. CDR3 DNA: TGTGCCAGGAGTGGGTCAGCGAGACGCTTAGGGAAAACCTACGAGCAGTACGTC.

This clonotype occurred many times. The V and J genes are TRBV9 and TRBJ2-6; no clear D gene. CDR1 and CDR2 (germline): SGDLS, YYNGEE. This CDR3 comprises 14 residues. V was clipped by 1 base and J by 0 bases, with 2 bases between them. The CDR3 DNA sequence: TGTGCCAGCAGCGTAACCTCTGGGGCCAACGTCCTGACTTTC. Amino acid sequence: CASSVTSGANVLTF.

This clonotype was observed a few times. The V gene is TRBV19, the J gene TRBJ2-2, with 10 bases identical to TRBD1. V was clipped by 5 bases and J by 4 bases; unmatched bases: 10. Germline CDR1 reads LNHDA; CDR2 reads SQIVND (reference sequence). The CDR3 runs to 17 residues. CDR3 DNA: TGTGCCAGTAGTTTAACCGGGACAGGGGTCCCCACCGGGGAGCTGTTTTTT. This encodes CASSLTGTGVPTGELFF.

This clonotype was detected ten times or more. In DNA, the CDR3 is TGCGCCAGCAGCTTGCCCCCGCCCGTGAACACCGGGGAGCTGTTTTTT. Its protein product is CASSLPPPVNTGELFF. The chain employs TRBV5-1 and TRBJ2-2; D unclear. The germline CDR1 and CDR2 sequences are SGHRS and YFSETQ. V was clipped by 1 base and J by 1 base, with 11 bases between them. This CDR3 has 16 amino acids.

There are a few counts of this clonotype. This sequence joins TRBV18 and TRBJ1-5; TRBD1 aligns across 9 bases. J lost 2 bases, V lost 4 bases, and 6 bases had no gene match. The CDR3 sequence is 16 residues long. Germline V gene lookup returns CDR1 KGHSH and CDR2 LQKENI. CDR3 sequence (DNA): TGTGCCAGCTCACTGGGGACAGGGTTCGGCAATCAGCCCCAGCATTTT. It codes for CASSLGTGFGNQPQHF.

The V and J genes are TRBV12-3 or TRBV12-4 and TRBJ1-3; D is ambiguous. The CDR3 sequence is 14 residues long. With 3 bases removed from V and 4 bases from J, the gap between germline ends came to 10 bases. The CDR3 DNA sequence: TGTGCCAGCAGTTTGACGGAGGAGGGAAACACCATATATTTT. Translating gives CASSLTEEGNTIYF.

CDR3 nucleotides: TGCGCCAGCAGCTTGGAGGTCTGGGACAGCTCCTACGAGCAGTACGTC. Translation gives CASSLEVWDSSYEQYV. J is TRBJ2-7 and V is TRBV5-1; 7 bases match TRBD1. The CDR3 runs 16 residues. In germline, CDR1 is SGHRS, CDR2 YFSETQ. V shed 0 bases, J shed 0 bases, and the junction held 6 bases outside the gene matches.

This clonotype came up a few times. The V call is TRBV3-1, the J call TRBJ1-1, with D possibly matching TRBD1 (6 bases). The germline V and J ends were trimmed by 5 bases and 4 bases, with 11 bases remaining between them. The CDR3 is 13 amino acids. CDR1 and CDR2 (germline): LGHDT, YNNKEL (reference sequence). Here the CDR3 DNA reads TGTGCCAGCAGCTACACGGGGGCCACTGAAGCTTTCTTT. Its protein is CASSYTGATEAFF.

In this sample, this clonotype turned up a few times. The rearrangement uses TRBV20-1 and TRBJ1-6; D is perhaps TRBD1 (6 bases). Germline loops: CDR1 DFQATT, CDR2 SNEGSKA (reference sequence). With 8 bases removed from V and 6 bases from J, the gap between germline ends came to 17 bases. This CDR3 region has 14 residues. The DNA of the CDR3 is TGCAGTACCCAACCCGGGGGGCGTAATTCACCCCTCCACTTT. Its protein product is CSTQPGGRNSPLHF.

This clonotype was picked up many times. The chain couples TRBV5-1 to TRBJ2-7, with a possible D match to TRBD1 (5 bases). Trimming took off 1 base at V and 7 bases at J, with 15 bases between the two ends. Looked up from germline, CDR1 is SGHRS and CDR2 is YFSETQ. CDR3 length: 14 residues. Here the CDR3 reads CASSLRFGRQEQYF. For the CDR3, the DNA is TGCGCCAGCAGCTTGCGTTTTGGCCGACAGGAGCAGTACTTC.

Many counts were recorded for this clonotype. The genes are TRBV12-3 or TRBV12-4 and TRBJ2-7; perhaps TRBD2 as D (6 bases). Trimming removed 5 bases from V and 3 bases from J, with 8 bases in between. The CDR3 consists of 12 residues. CDR3 sequence (DNA): TGTGCCAGCAGTCAGCGGGTCTACGAGCAGTACTTC. It is translated as CASSQRVYEQYF.

The chain employs TRBV2 and TRBJ1-2; 9 nucleotides match TRBD1. V shed 6 bases, J shed 7 bases, and the junction held 15 bases outside the gene matches. Germline V gene data show CDR1 as SNHLY and CDR2 as FYNNEI. The CDR3 loop spans 16 amino acids. The CDR3 loop reads CASSRSHGQGSSGYTF. For the CDR3, the DNA is TGTGCCAGCAGCCGTTCCCATGGACAGGGGTCTTCTGGCTACACCTTC.

This rearrangement joins TRBV20-1 to TRBJ2-2; D is uncertain. Germline V gives CDR1 DFQATT, CDR2 SNEGSKA (reference sequence). With 7 bases removed from V and 3 bases from J, the gap between germline ends came to 9 bases. The CDR3 consists of 12 residues. The DNA for the CDR3 is TGCAGTGTAAAAGATCACACCGGGGAGCTGTTTTTT. Its translation is CSVKDHTGELFF.

This clonotype showed up many times. The rearrangement links TRBV18 to TRBJ2-1; D uncertain. The CDR3 is made up of 12 amino acids. Trimming shortened V by 2 bases and J by 6 bases, and 5 bases separated the two germline ends. Germline V gives CDR1 KGHSH, CDR2 LQKENI. The CDR3 spells CASSPGRNEQFF. The CDR3 nucleotides read TGTGCCAGCTCACCAGGCCGCAATGAGCAGTTCTTC.

This clonotype was seen a few times. The chain recombines TRBV6-2 or TRBV6-3 with TRBJ2-7; TRBD2 might be the D (5 bases). CDR1 is MNHEY and CDR2 is SVGEGT in the germline V gene. V was pared by 7 bases and J by 4 bases, with 20 bases between. This CDR3 is 15 amino acids long. CDR3 nucleotide sequence: TGTGCCAGCACCCTCTCCGCGGGCACAAATTACGAGCAGTACTTC. As protein: CASTLSAGTNYEQYF.

This clonotype was counted at least ten times. This chain links TRBV6-1 with TRBJ2-2; weak D call: TRBD2 (6 bases). The V and J ends lost 5 bases and 3 bases respectively, with 10 bases between them. The CDR3 is 14 amino acids. Germline CDR1 and CDR2: MNHNS and SASEGT. The CDR3: CASSSGLYTGELFF. CDR3 DNA sequence: TGTGCCAGCAGTAGCGGGCTGTACACCGGGGAGCTGTTTTTT.

In this sample, this clonotype turned up many times. The V gene is TRBV20-1, the J gene TRBJ1-1; 11 nucleotides align to TRBD1. Germline CDR1 reads DFQATT; CDR2 reads SNEGSKA (reference sequence). J gave up 10 bases and V 5 bases, and 9 bases lay outside the gene matches. The CDR3 runs to 13 residues. The chain's CDR3 is CSARTPGQGGAFF. CDR3 DNA sequence: TGCAGTGCTCGAACCCCGGGACAGGGGGGAGCTTTCTTT.

This chain links TRBV12-3 or TRBV12-4 with TRBJ2-5; 10 nucleotides agree with TRBD2. The CDR3 sequence is 14 residues long. The V and J ends lost 7 bases and 1 base, in that order; junction bases with no gene match: 3. CDR3 in DNA: TGTGCCAGCACTCTAGCGGGGGTCCAAGAGACCCAGTACTTC. Its translation is CASTLAGVQETQYF.

This clonotype was counted ten times or more. The CDR3 reads CASSLVWGLTDTQYF. For the CDR3, the DNA is TGCGCCAGCAGCCTTGTGTGGGGGCTCACAGATACGCAGTATTTT. J is TRBJ2-3 and V is TRBV4-1; the D gene is possibly TRBD1 (6 bases). V was cut by 4 bases and J by 2 bases, with 13 bases left in between. Germline CDR1 reads MGHRA; CDR2 reads YSYEKL. The CDR3 sequence is 15 residues long.

This clonotype has a count of ten or more. The chain has TRBV5-5 and TRBJ2-5, with 11 nucleotides matching TRBD1. Germline trimming cut 4 bases from V and 4 bases from J; bases unmatched to any gene: 6. CDR1 and CDR2 (germline): SGHKS, YYEKEE (reference sequence). The CDR3 covers 15 residues. The CDR3 is CASSTQDRGRETQYF. CDR3 nucleotides: TGTGCCAGCAGCACACAGGACAGGGGGCGAGAGACCCAGTACTTC.

In its sample, this clonotype was seen many times. Here the CDR3 reads CASGSLGGAGETQYF. The DNA for the CDR3 is TGCGCCAGCGGATCCCTGGGGGGGGCCGGGGAGACCCAGTACTTC. J is TRBJ2-5 and V is TRBV5-1, with D perhaps TRBD2 (7 bases). This CDR3 has 15 amino acids. Germline CDR1 SGHRS, CDR2 YFSETQ. Trimming stripped 7 bases from V and 5 bases from J, with 21 bases between.

This clonotype was seen many times. V gene TRBV9 combines with J gene TRBJ1-1, with unresolved D. The CDR3 consists of 16 residues. Trimming stripped 0 bases from V and 2 bases from J, with 14 bases between. Per germline, CDR1 SGDLS and CDR2 YYNGEE. This chain's CDR3 is CASSVASGALNTEAFF. The DNA for the CDR3 is TGTGCCAGCAGCGTAGCTAGCGGAGCTTTAAACACTGAAGCTTTCTTT.

This clonotype was seen a handful of times. This sequence joins TRBV7-2 and TRBJ1-1, with D maybe TRBD1 (6 bases). Germline V lookup: CDR1 SGHTA, CDR2 FQGNSA. V lost 4 bases and J lost 10, with 16 bases in between. This CDR3 spans 13 amino acids. The CDR3 DNA reads as TGTGCCAGCAGCTCGACGGGAACAGGGAGAGCTTTCTTT. It codes for CASSSTGTGRAFF.

This clonotype was observed a handful of times. The rearrangement joins TRBV13 to TRBJ1-2; D is perhaps TRBD1 (6 bases). V lost 7 bases and J lost 7, with 22 bases in between. The CDR3 is made up of 15 amino acids. Germline V gives CDR1 PRHDT, CDR2 FYEKMQ (reference sequence). CDR3 region: CASTTLTGGYGGYTF. DNA for the CDR3: TGTGCCAGCACCACTCTGACAGGCGGCTATGGTGGCTACACCTTC.

V is TRBV29-1 and J is TRBJ1-6, with 8 bases that match TRBD1. Losses at the gene ends were 5 bases for V and 7 bases for J; bases not matched to a gene: 4. The length of the CDR3 is 13 residues. Germline V gene sequence: CDR1 SQVTM, CDR2 ANQGSEA. Here the CDR3 reads CSVRGQENSPLHF. The DNA of the CDR3 is TGCAGCGTTAGGGGACAGGAGAATTCACCCCTCCACTTT.

The gene calls are TRBV18 and TRBJ2-3; D ambiguous. V was pared by 0 bases and J by 1 base, with 8 bases between. The CDR3 loop spans 15 amino acids. From germline, CDR1 is KGHSH and CDR2 LQKENI. The CDR3 loop reads CASSPPSAGTDTQYF. In DNA form, the CDR3 reads TGTGCCAGCTCACCACCTTCGGCCGGCACAGATACGCAGTATTTT.

This clonotype was found a few times. The V gene is TRBV21-1, the J gene TRBJ1-4; TRBD1 is the table's D call, not checked against the DNA. TRBV21-1 is a pseudogene. The CDR3 loop spans 17 amino acids. The chain's CDR3 is CASNTLTGVATNEKLFF. CDR3 nucleotide sequence: TGTGCCAGCAACACCCTGACAGGGGTCGCAACTAATGAAAAACTGTTTTTT.